These 20 T cell receptor beta chains share one sample of origin, sequenced in a study of cytomegalovirus exposure and HLA in healthy donors. 60 Vbeta and 13 Jbeta primers were used in PCR. Here immunoSEQ multiplex PCR was the method, and the copy in TCRdb shows in-frame clones only, minus some. The repertoire holds 130,000 to 150,000 clones, about four fifths seen once, with 2% to 2.5% in the top ten. The sample was PBMCs. These receptors came from a man younger than 45 in good health and CMV-seronegative.

The J gene is TRBJ1-2, the V gene TRBV27; TRBD1 is a possible D gene (5 bases). Germline assignment: CDR1 MNHEY and CDR2 SMNVEV (reference sequence). This CDR3 is built from 12 residues. V was trimmed by 8 bases and J by 6 bases, leaving 13 bases between them. The CDR3 spells CASSGGEDGYTF. In nucleotides, the CDR3 is TGTGCCAGCTCCGGGGGGGAAGATGGCTACACCTTC.

This sequence joins TRBV6-1 and TRBJ2-5; 7 bases are shared with TRBD2. CDR3 length equals 17 residues. The V gene's germline CDR1 is MNHNS and CDR2 SASEGT. J gave up 3 bases and V 1 base, and 11 bases lay outside the gene matches. CDR3 loop: CASSEGASGGSEETQYF. The CDR3 region has the DNA TGTGCCAGCAGTGAAGGGGCTAGCGGTGGTTCAGAAGAGACCCAGTACTTC.

This chain connects TRBV28 to TRBJ2-5; 14 bases match TRBD2. The ends lost 3 bases at V and 2 bases at J; junction bases unmatched: 11. This CDR3 region has 19 residues. CDR1 and CDR2 (germline): MDHEN, SYDVKM. The CDR3 sequence is CASSLNLRTSGRNQETQYF. The CDR3 DNA sequence: TGTGCCAGCAGTTTGAATCTGAGGACTAGCGGGAGGAATCAAGAGACCCAGTACTTC.

This clone was counted a few times. This chain connects TRBV7-9 to TRBJ2-1; D remains ambiguous. The CDR3 has 11 amino acids. Trimming stripped 4 bases from V and 5 bases from J, with 3 bases between. Per the germline V gene, CDR1 is SEHNR and CDR2 is FQNEAQ (reference sequence). The CDR3 nucleotides are TGTGCCAGCAGCTCTGACAATGAGCAGTTCTTC. It specifies CASSSDNEQFF.

CDR3 sequence (DNA): TGCAGCGTTGAAGATCTCGAGGGTAACATGGACGGGGAGCTGTTTTTT. Protein: CSVEDLEGNMDGELFF. The chain carries TRBV29-1 and TRBJ2-2; D might be TRBD2 (5 bases). Germline assignment: CDR1 SQVTM and CDR2 ANQGSEA. This CDR3 is built from 16 residues. V was shortened by 0 bases and J by 7 bases, with 18 bases between the two germline ends.

This chain joins TRBV11-2 and TRBJ1-4; no clear D gene. Trimming removed 0 bases from V and 1 base from J, with 9 bases in between. In germline, CDR1 is SGHAT, CDR2 FQNNGV. This CDR3 region has 16 residues. CDR3 nucleotides: TGTGCCAGCAGCTTAGACACAGACGAAACTAATGAAAAACTGTTTTTT. This gives the protein CASSLDTDETNEKLFF.

The chain employs TRBV5-1 and TRBJ1-5; 7 positions agree with TRBD1. The CDR3 length is 20 residues. Germline assignment: CDR1 SGHRS and CDR2 YFSETQ. V gave up 6 bases and J gave up 0 bases; unmatched junction bases: 21. The CDR3 bases are TGCGCCAGCACGGAAGGGAGATCCAGGGACAGCCACTTTAGCAATCAGCCCCAGCATTTT. Protein sequence: CASTEGRSRDSHFSNQPQHF.

The chain combines TRBV6-5 with TRBJ2-2; 7 positions agree with TRBD1. The V and J ends lost 0 bases and 9 bases, in that order; junction bases with no gene match: 4. CDR1 and CDR2 from the germline V gene are MNHEY and SVGAGI. The CDR3 covers 14 residues. CDR3 nucleotide sequence: TGTGCCAGCAGTTACTCCACAGGGGTTCGGGAGCTGTTTTTT. Translating gives CASSYSTGVRELFF.

V is TRBV4-2 and J is TRBJ2-7; no reliable D call. Trimming took 0 bases from V and 6 from J, leaving 12 bases between them. CDR1 and CDR2 from the germline V gene are LGHNA and YNFKEQ. The CDR3 has 14 amino acids. This chain's CDR3 is CASSQEEQICEQYF. The CDR3 bases are TGTGCCAGCAGCCAAGAAGAACAGATTTGCGAGCAGTACTTC.

This clone was seen only a few times. The rearrangement uses TRBV30 and TRBJ1-1, with a weak D call TRBD1 (6 bases). The CDR3 loop spans 13 amino acids. Germline V lookup: CDR1 GTSNPN, CDR2 SVGIG (reference sequence). With 4 bases removed from V and 5 bases from J, the gap between germline ends came to 14 bases. The CDR3 reads CAWNSYRATEAFF. The CDR3 DNA reads TGTGCCTGGAATAGCTACAGGGCGACTGAAGCTTTCTTT. The entire variable domain, with the rest obtained from reference TRBV30 and TRBJ1-1, is as follows: SQTIHQWPATLVQPVGSPLSLECTVEGTSNPNLYWYRQAAGRGLQLLFYSVGIGQISSEVPQNLSASRPQDRQFILSSKKLLLSDSGFYLCAWNSYRATEAFFGQGTRLTVV.

This clone was recorded a few times. V usage is TRBV4-1 and J usage is TRBJ2-7; perhaps TRBD1 as D (6 bases). The CDR3 runs 14 residues. The V end was cut by 0 bases, the J end by 2 bases, with 8 bases between. Germline V gene lookup returns CDR1 MGHRA and CDR2 YSYEKL. This CDR3 is CASSQETGTYEQYF. CDR3 in DNA: TGCGCCAGCAGCCAAGAAACAGGGACCTACGAGCAGTACTTC.

This clone was observed a few times. The chain links TRBV7-9 to TRBJ1-1, with 7 bases matching TRBD1. CDR3 length equals 15 residues. Germline loops: CDR1 SEHNR, CDR2 FQNEAQ (reference sequence). Trimming took 5 bases from V and 5 from J; bases not matched to a gene: 11. CDR3 nucleotides: TGTGCCAGCAGCCAAACGCAGGGGGTGCGGACTGAAGCTTTCTTT. Amino acids: CASSQTQGVRTEAFF.

The gene calls are TRBV5-1 and TRBJ2-1, with D tentatively TRBD1 (5 bases). The CDR3 loop spans 14 amino acids. CDR1 is SGHRS, CDR2 YFSETQ, per germline. Trimming removed 5 bases at V and 3 bases at J, with 12 bases between. DNA of the CDR3: TGCGCCAGCAGGAGTTCAGGGTACTACAATGAGCAGTTCTTC. As protein: CASRSSGYYNEQFF.

The chain carries TRBV4-2 and TRBJ1-1; D unclear. This CDR3 spans 14 amino acids. V lost 4 bases to trimming and J lost 2 bases, with 11 bases between them. CDR1 and CDR2 from the germline V gene are LGHNA and YNFKEQ. CDR3 nucleotides: TGTGCCAGCAGCCGTATCTCAGGAAACACTGAAGCTTTCTTT. It is translated as CASSRISGNTEAFF.

The chain links TRBV6-1 to TRBJ2-7; TRBD1 agrees at 8 bases. This CDR3 contains 15 residues. V lost 1 base to trimming and J lost 1 base; unmatched junction nucleotides: 3. Germline CDR1 MNHNS, CDR2 SASEGT. The CDR3 reads CASSEGTGRSYEQYF. DNA of the CDR3: TGTGCCAGCAGTGAAGGGACAGGGCGGTCCTACGAGCAGTACTTC.

The rearrangement joins TRBV15 to TRBJ1-5; possible D gene TRBD1, 6 bases. V was shortened by 5 bases and J by 3 bases, with 14 bases between the two germline ends. CDR1 is LNHNV, CDR2 YYDKDF, per germline (reference sequence). The CDR3 is made up of 15 amino acids. DNA of the CDR3: TGTGCCACCAGCGGTCCAGGGGACCTCAATCAGCCCCAGCATTTT. Translated, it gives CATSGPGDLNQPQHF.

The chain uses TRBV27 and TRBJ2-7, with 7 bases matching TRBD1. The CDR3 length is 13 residues. The V gene end was trimmed by 4 bases and the J gene end by 1 base; junction bases not matched to a gene: 1. From germline, CDR1 is MNHEY and CDR2 SMNVEV (reference sequence). CDR3 amino acids: CASSSGQSYEQYF. In nucleotides, the CDR3 is TGTGCCAGCAGTTCGGGACAGTCCTACGAGCAGTACTTC.

The CDR3 loop reads CASRTRVLDTDTQYF. CDR3 DNA: TGCGCCAGCAGGACCAGGGTCTTGGACACAGATACGCAGTATTTT. The V call is TRBV10-2, the J call TRBJ2-3, with TRBD1 as a possible D gene (5 bases). The CDR3 covers 15 residues. In germline, CDR1 is WSHSY, CDR2 SAAADI. The germline V and J ends were trimmed by 6 bases and 2 bases, with 15 bases remaining between them.

V usage is TRBV4-2 and J usage is TRBJ2-1, with 7 positions matching TRBD2. CDR1 is LGHNA, CDR2 YNFKEQ, per germline. V lost 0 bases to trimming and J lost 4 bases; unmatched junction nucleotides: 3. This CDR3 is 15 amino acids long. The chain's CDR3 is CASSQERGRYNEQFF. The CDR3 coding sequence is TGTGCCAGCAGCCAAGAGCGGGGGAGGTACAATGAGCAGTTCTTC.

This sequence joins TRBV28 and TRBJ1-2; 9 positions agree with TRBD1. The CDR3 runs to 15 residues. Looked up from germline, CDR1 is MDHEN and CDR2 is SYDVKM. Losses at the gene ends were 4 bases for V and 2 bases for J; bases not matched to a gene: 5. For the CDR3, the DNA is TGTGCCAGCAGTTCATCCGGGACAGGGAACTATGGCTACACCTTC. It yields the protein CASSSSGTGNYGYTF.